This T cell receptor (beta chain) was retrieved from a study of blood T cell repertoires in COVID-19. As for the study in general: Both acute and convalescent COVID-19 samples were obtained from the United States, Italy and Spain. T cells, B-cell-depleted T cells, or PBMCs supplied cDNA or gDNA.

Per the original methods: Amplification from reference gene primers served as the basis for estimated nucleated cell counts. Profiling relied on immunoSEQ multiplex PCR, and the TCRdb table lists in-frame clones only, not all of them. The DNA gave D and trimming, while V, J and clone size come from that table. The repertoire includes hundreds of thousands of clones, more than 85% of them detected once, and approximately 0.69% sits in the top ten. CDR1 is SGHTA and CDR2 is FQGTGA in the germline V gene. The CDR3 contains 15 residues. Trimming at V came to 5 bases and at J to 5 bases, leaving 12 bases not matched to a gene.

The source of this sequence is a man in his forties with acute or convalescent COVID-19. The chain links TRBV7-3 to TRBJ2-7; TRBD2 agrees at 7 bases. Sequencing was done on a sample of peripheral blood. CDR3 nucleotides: TGTGCCAGCAGCCCCTGGGAGGGCAGGCTGAACGAGCAGTACTTC. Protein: CASSPWEGRLNEQYF.